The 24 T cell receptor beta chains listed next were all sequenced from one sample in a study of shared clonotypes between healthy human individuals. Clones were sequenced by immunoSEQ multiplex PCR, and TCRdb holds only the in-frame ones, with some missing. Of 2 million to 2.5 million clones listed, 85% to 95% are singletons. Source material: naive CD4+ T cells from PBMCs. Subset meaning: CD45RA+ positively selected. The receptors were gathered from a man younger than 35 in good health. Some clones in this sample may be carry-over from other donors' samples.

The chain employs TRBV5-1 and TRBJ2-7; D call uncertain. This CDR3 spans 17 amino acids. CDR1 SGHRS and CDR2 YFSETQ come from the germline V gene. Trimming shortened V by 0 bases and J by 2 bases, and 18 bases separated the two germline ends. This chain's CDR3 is CASSLAWVTPTTYEQYF. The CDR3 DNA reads TGCGCCAGCAGCTTGGCCTGGGTAACTCCCACAACCTACGAGCAGTACTTC.

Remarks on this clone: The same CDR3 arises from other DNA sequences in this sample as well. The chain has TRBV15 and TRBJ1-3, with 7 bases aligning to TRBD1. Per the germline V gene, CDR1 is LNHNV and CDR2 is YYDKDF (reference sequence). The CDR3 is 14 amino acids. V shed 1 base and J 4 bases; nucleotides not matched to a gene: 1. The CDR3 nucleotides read TGTGCCACCAGCAGAGGGACAGGAGGAAACACCATATATTTT. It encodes CATSRGTGGNTIYF.

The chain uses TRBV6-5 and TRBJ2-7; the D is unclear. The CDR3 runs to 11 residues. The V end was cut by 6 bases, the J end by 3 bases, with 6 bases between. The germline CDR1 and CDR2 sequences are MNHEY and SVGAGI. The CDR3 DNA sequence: TGTGCCAGCAGCCACAACTACGAGCAGTACTTC. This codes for CASSHNYEQYF.

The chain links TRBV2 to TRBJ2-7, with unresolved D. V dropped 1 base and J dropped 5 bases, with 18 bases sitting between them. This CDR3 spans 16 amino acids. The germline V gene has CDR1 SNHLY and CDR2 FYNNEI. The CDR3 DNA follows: TGTGCCAGCAGTGAAGAGTGGATCTACCTGGCCCACGAGCAGTACTTC. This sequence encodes CASSEEWIYLAHEQYF.

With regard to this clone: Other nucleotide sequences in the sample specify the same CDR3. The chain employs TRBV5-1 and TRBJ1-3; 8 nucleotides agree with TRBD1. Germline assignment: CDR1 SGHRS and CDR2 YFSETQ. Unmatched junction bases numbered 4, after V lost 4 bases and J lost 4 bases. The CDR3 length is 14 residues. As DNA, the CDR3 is TGCGCCAGCAGCCCTGGACAGGGAGGAAACACCATATATTTT. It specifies CASSPGQGGNTIYF.

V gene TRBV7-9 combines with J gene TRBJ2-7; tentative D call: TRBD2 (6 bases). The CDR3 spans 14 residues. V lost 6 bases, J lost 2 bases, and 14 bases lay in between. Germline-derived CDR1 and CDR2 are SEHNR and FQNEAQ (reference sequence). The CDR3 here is CASRQLEGPYEQYF. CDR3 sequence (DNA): TGTGCCAGCAGACAACTGGAGGGACCCTACGAGCAGTACTTC.

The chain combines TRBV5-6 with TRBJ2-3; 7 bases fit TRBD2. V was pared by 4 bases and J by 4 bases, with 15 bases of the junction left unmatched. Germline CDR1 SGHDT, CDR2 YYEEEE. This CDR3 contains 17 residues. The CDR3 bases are TGTGCCAGCAGCCCCCTCGGAGCGGGGCGCCGCCCAGATACGCAGTATTTT. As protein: CASSPLGAGRRPDTQYF.

The CDR3 DNA reads TGTGCCAGCAGTTACTCTGACAGCCCGACCTACGAGCAGTACTTC. Its protein product is CASSYSDSPTYEQYF. V and J are TRBV6-5 and TRBJ2-7; the D gene is possibly TRBD1 (5 bases). The length of the CDR3 is 15 residues. Trimming pared 0 bases from V and 2 bases from J, leaving 11 bases between. From germline, CDR1 is MNHEY and CDR2 SVGAGI.

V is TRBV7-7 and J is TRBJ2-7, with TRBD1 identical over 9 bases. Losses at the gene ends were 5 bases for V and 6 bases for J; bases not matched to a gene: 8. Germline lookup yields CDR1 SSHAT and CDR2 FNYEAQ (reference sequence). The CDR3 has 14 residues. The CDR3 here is CASSLGTGGGEQYF. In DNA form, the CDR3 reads TGTGCCAGCAGCCTGGGTACAGGGGGCGGCGAGCAGTACTTC.

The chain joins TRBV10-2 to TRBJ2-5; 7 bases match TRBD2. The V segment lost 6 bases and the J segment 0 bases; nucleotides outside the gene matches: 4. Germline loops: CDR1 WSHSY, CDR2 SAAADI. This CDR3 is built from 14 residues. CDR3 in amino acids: CASRTLAYQETQYF. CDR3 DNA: TGCGCCAGCAGAACACTAGCGTACCAAGAGACCCAGTACTTC.

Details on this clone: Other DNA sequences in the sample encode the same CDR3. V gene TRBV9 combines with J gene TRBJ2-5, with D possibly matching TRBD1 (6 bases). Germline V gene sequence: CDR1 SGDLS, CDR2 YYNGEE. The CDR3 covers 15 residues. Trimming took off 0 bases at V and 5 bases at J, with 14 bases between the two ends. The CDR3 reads CASSVVGGSGETQYF. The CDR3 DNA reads TGTGCCAGCAGCGTAGTAGGGGGATCTGGGGAGACCCAGTACTTC.

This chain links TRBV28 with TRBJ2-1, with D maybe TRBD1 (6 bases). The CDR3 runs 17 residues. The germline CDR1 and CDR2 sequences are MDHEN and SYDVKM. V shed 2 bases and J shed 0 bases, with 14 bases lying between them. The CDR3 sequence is CASSLRRTARSYNEQFF. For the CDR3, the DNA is TGTGCCAGCAGTTTACGACGGACAGCCCGCTCCTACAATGAGCAGTTCTTC.

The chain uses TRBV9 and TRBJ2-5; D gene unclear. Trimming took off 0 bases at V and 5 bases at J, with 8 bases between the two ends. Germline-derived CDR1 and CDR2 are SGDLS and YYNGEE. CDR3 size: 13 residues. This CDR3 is CASSVALGETQYF. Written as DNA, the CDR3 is TGTGCCAGCAGCGTAGCTTTGGGGGAGACCCAGTACTTC.

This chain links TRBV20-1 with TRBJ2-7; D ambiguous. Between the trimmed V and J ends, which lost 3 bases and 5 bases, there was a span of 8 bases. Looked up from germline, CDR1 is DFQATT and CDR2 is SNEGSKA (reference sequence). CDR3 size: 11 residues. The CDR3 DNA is TGCAGTGCTAGGTTGGGCGACGAGCAGTACTTC. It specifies CSARLGDEQYF.

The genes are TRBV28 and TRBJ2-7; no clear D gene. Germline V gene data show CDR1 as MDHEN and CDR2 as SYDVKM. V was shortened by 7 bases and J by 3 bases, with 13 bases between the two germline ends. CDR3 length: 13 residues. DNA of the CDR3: TGTGCCAGCAATCGATCAGGCTTCTACGAGCAGTACTTC. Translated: CASNRSGFYEQYF. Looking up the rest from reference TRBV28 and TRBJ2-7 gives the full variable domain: DVKVTQSSRYLVKRTGEKVFLECVQDMDHENMFWYRQDPGLGLRLIYFSYDVKMKEKGDIPEGYSVSREKKERFSLILESASTNQTSMYLCASNRSGFYEQYFGPGTRLTVT.

CDR3 sequence (DNA): TGTGCCAGCAGTGGAATCTCTAAAACCAACTATGGCTACACCTTC. This codes for CASSGISKTNYGYTF. The J gene is TRBJ1-2, the V gene TRBV28; D is undetermined. The CDR3 runs to 15 residues. Germline-derived CDR1 and CDR2 are MDHEN and SYDVKM. Trimming took 5 bases from V and 2 from J, leaving 15 bases between them.

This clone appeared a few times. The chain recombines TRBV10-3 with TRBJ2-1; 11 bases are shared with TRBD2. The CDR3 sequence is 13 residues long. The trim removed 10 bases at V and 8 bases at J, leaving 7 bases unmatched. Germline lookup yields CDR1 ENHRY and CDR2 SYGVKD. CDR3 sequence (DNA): TGTGCCAGTACACTAGCGGGAGAGGATGAGCAGTTCTTC. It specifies CASTLAGEDEQFF.

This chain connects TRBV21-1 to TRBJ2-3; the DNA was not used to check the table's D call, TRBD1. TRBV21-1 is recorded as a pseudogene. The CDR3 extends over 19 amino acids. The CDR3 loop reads CASSKDWAGPPLGTDTQYF. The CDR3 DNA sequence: TGTGCCAGCAGCAAAGATTGGGCAGGGCCGCCTTTAGGCACAGATACGCAGTATTTT.

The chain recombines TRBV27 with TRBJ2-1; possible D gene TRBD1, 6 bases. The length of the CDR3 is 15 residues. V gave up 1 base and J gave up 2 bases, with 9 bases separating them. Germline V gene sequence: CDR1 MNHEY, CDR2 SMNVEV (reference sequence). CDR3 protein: CASSLFRTAYNEQFF. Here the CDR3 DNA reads TGTGCCAGCAGTTTATTCCGGACAGCCTACAATGAGCAGTTCTTC.

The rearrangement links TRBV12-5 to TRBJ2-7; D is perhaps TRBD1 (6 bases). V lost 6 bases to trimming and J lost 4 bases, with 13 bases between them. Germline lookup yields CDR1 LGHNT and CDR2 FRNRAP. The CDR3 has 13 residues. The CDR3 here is CASGQGTLYEQYF. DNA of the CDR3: TGTGCTAGTGGACAGGGAACTCTATACGAGCAGTACTTC.

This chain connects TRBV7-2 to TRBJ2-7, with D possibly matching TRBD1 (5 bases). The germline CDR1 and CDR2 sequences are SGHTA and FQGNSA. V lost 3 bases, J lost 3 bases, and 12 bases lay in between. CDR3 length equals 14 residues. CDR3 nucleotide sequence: TGTGCCAGCAGCTTGGAGCAGGGAAACTACGAGCAGTACTTC. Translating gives CASSLEQGNYEQYF.

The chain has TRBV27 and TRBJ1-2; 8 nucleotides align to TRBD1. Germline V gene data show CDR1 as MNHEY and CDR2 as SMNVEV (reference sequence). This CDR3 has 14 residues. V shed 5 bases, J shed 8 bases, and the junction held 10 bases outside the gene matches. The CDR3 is CASSPNRQGSGYTF. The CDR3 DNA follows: TGTGCCAGCAGTCCGAACCGACAGGGGTCCGGCTACACCTTC.

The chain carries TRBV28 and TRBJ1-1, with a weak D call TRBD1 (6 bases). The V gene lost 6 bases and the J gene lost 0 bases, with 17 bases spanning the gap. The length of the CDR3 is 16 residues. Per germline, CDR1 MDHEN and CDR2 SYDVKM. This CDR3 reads CASRLGQILLNTEAFF. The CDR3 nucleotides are TGTGCCAGCAGGCTGGGACAAATACTCTTGAACACTGAAGCTTTCTTT.

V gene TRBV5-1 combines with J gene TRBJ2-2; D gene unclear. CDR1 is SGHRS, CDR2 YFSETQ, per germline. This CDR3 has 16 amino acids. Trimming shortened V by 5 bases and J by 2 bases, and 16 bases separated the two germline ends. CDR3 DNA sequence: TGCGCCAGCAGACAAACCGGGCCGGTCAACACCGGGGAGCTGTTTTTT. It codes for CASRQTGPVNTGELFF.